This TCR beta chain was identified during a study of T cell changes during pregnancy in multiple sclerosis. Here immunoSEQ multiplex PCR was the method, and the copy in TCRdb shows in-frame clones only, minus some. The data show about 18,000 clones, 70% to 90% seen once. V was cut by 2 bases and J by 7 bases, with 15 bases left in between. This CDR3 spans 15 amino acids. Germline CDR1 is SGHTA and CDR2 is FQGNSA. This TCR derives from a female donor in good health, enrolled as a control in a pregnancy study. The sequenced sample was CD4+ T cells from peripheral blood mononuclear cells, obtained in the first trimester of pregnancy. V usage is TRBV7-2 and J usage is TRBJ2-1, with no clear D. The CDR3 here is CASSLLAGVGNEQFF. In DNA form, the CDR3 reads TGTGCCAGCAGCTTATTGGCTGGTGTTGGTAATGAGCAGTTCTTC.